These 13 T cell receptor beta chains originate from one sample sequenced in a study of a mutant IDH1 vaccine in newly diagnosed glioma. Time point defined: week 35, safety follow-up. Topical imiquimod accompanied each vaccine dose, which consisted of 300 ug of mutant IDH1 20-mer peptide. This table comes from immunoSEQ multiplex PCR, and its TCRdb copy is limited to in-frame clones, with some not included. The table lists roughly 68,000 clones, 60% to 75% of them singletons. These receptors have no identified antigens. This material consisted of PBMCs, taken from a glioma patient whose treatment included an IDH1 peptide vaccine. Receptors originate from a man between 45 and 60 years old with glioma.

This clone was recorded once. The chain recombines TRBV5-1 with TRBJ1-1; possibly TRBD1 for D (5 bases). Deletions cut 0 bases from V and 2 bases from J, with 11 bases between. There are 15 residues in the CDR3. Germline CDR1 SGHRS, CDR2 YFSETQ. In nucleotides, the CDR3 is TGCGCCAGCAGCTTGGCGGAGACAGCAAACACTGAAGCTTTCTTT. Translated, it gives CASSLAETANTEAFF.

CDR3 in DNA: TGTGCCAGCAGCTTTTGGGGAAGGAGTGGCGGCGAGCAGTACTTC. Its translation: CASSFWGRSGGEQYF. This rearrangement joins TRBV7-9 to TRBJ2-7; no reliable D call. The CDR3 covers 15 residues. Germline loops: CDR1 SEHNR, CDR2 FQNEAQ (reference sequence). Trimming stripped 3 bases from V and 6 bases from J, with 18 bases between.

The V gene is TRBV14, the J gene TRBJ1-1, with D perhaps matching TRBD1 (5 bases). Per the germline V gene, CDR1 is SGHDN and CDR2 is FVKESK. Deletions cut 4 bases from V and 3 bases from J, with 12 bases between. The CDR3 runs 14 residues. CDR3 bases: TGTGCCAGCAGCCCTCAGGGATATTACACTGAAGCTTTCTTT. Translated, it gives CASSPQGYYTEAFF.

The chain recombines TRBV9 with TRBJ2-1; D possibly uses TRBD1 or TRBD2 (5 bases each). CDR1 is SGDLS and CDR2 is YYNGEE in the germline V gene. The CDR3 covers 13 residues. V lost 2 bases and J lost 5, with 8 bases in between. CDR3 sequence: CASSVRGNNEQFF. CDR3 nucleotide sequence: TGTGCCAGCAGCGTGAGGGGTAACAATGAGCAGTTCTTC. The full variable domain, in which reference TRBV9 and TRBJ2-1 provide the parts outside the CDR3, is DSGVTQTPKHLITATGQRVTLRCSPRSGDLSVYWYQQSLDQGLQFLIQYYNGEERAKGNILERFSAQQFPDLHSELNLSSLELGDSALYFCASSVRGNNEQFFGPGTRLTVL.

V and J are TRBV4-2 and TRBJ1-1; no definite D call. CDR3 length: 15 residues. V lost 0 bases and J 2 bases, leaving 10 bases between the germline ends. Looked up from germline, CDR1 is LGHNA and CDR2 is YNFKEQ. CDR3 nucleotides: TGTGCCAGCAGCCAAGATAAGTCCTCAAACACTGAAGCTTTCTTT. It codes for CASSQDKSSNTEAFF.

The chain combines TRBV30 with TRBJ1-4; TRBD1 is a possible D gene (5 bases). Germline-derived CDR1 and CDR2 are GTSNPN and SVGIG (reference sequence). The length of the CDR3 is 11 residues. With 4 bases removed from V and 7 bases from J, the gap between germline ends came to 7 bases. The CDR3 spells CAWNGGEKLFF. The CDR3 bases are TGTGCCTGGAATGGGGGTGAAAAACTGTTTTTT. The full variable domain, rest sourced from reference TRBV30 and TRBJ1-4, is SQTIHQWPATLVQPVGSPLSLECTVEGTSNPNLYWYRQAAGRGLQLLFYSVGIGQISSEVPQNLSASRPQDRQFILSSKKLLLSDSGFYLCAWNGGEKLFFGSGTQLSVL.

This clone was found a few times. The chain uses TRBV29-1 and TRBJ1-1; D remains ambiguous. Germline V gene lookup returns CDR1 SQVTM and CDR2 ANQGSEA. The CDR3 is made up of 12 amino acids. The ends were cut back, 4 bases at V and 1 base at J, with 7 bases in the middle. The CDR3 bases are TGCAGCGTTGTGTTCCGGAACACTGAAGCTTTCTTT. The encoded protein is CSVVFRNTEAFF.

The genes are TRBV11-3 and TRBJ1-1; 7 bases fit TRBD1. Germline CDR1 and CDR2: SGHNT and YENEEA. V lost 5 bases and J lost 5; bases outside the gene matches: 5. This CDR3 is 13 amino acids long. CDR3 amino acids: CASSRGGWTEAFF. The CDR3 bases are TGTGCCAGCAGCCGAGGGGGCTGGACTGAAGCTTTCTTT.

This chain joins TRBV6-5 and TRBJ2-2; D gene ambiguous. CDR1 and CDR2 (germline): MNHEY, SVGAGI. The V end was cut by 0 bases, the J end by 5 bases, with 10 bases between. This CDR3 is 15 amino acids long. The CDR3 region has the DNA TGTGCCAGCAGTTACTCCGGTACAGTAACCGGGGAGCTGTTTTTT. Protein product: CASSYSGTVTGELFF.

The chain combines TRBV6-5 with TRBJ2-7, with D perhaps matching TRBD1 or TRBD2 (7 bases each). The V and J ends lost 2 bases and 3 bases respectively, with 11 bases between them. CDR1 MNHEY and CDR2 SVGAGI come from the germline V gene. The CDR3 covers 14 residues. The CDR3 DNA follows: TGTGCCAGCAGTTACGACAGGGAGGGCTACGAGCAGTACTTC. It is translated as CASSYDREGYEQYF.

The V gene is TRBV4-1, the J gene TRBJ2-7; TRBD2 matches at 9 bases. The CDR3 consists of 15 residues. Germline V CDR1 and CDR2: MGHRA, YSYEKL. The junction had 1 base not matched to a gene; V was cut back by 0 bases and J by 1 base. The CDR3 spells CASSQEAGGSYEQYF. In DNA, the CDR3 is TGCGCCAGCAGCCAAGAGGCGGGGGGGTCCTACGAGCAGTACTTC.

The chain is built from TRBV9 and TRBJ1-1; D is uncertain. Trimming pared 4 bases from V and 4 bases from J, leaving 14 bases between. Germline-derived CDR1 and CDR2 are SGDLS and YYNGEE. This CDR3 region has 14 residues. The CDR3 nucleotides are TGTGCCAGCAGCATCGGAACCCAAACCACTGAAGCTTTCTTT. Its translation is CASSIGTQTTEAFF.

This clone was recorded only once. The gene calls are TRBV5-4 and TRBJ1-1; D not resolved. Trimming left V 1 base short and J 0 bases short, with 7 bases between. CDR1 and CDR2 from the germline V gene are SGHNT and YYREEE (reference sequence). The CDR3 runs 14 residues. CDR3 sequence reads: CASSLSLMNTEAFF. CDR3 coding DNA: TGTGCCAGCAGCTTGTCTTTAATGAACACTGAAGCTTTCTTT.